This TCR beta chain was documented in a study of cytomegalovirus exposure and HLA in healthy donors. Primers: 60 Vbeta forward and 13 Jbeta reverse. Assay used: immunoSEQ multiplex PCR; TCRdb lists only in-frame clones, some missing. The data show roughly 160,000 clones, around 77% seen once. The CDR3 is 14 amino acids. V lost 3 bases and J 7 bases, leaving 15 bases between the germline ends. The V gene's germline CDR1 is SGHTA and CDR2 FQGNSA. This clone occurred a few times. The gene calls are TRBV7-2 and TRBJ2-5; D possibly corresponds to TRBD2 (6 bases). This clonotype originated in a man in his 60s in good health and CMV-seronegative. Sequenced material: PBMCs. CDR3: CASSFGFGTGTQYF. For the CDR3, the DNA is TGTGCCAGCAGCTTCGGATTCGGGACTGGGACCCAGTACTTC.